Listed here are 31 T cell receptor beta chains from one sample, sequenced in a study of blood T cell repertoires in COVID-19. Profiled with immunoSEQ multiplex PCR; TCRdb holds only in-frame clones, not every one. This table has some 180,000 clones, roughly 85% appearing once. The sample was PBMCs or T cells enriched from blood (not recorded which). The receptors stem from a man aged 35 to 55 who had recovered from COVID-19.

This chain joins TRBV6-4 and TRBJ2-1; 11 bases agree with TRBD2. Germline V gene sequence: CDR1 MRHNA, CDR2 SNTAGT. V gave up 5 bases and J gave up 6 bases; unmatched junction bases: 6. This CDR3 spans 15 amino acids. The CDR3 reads CASSQLAGASNEQFF. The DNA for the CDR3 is TGTGCCAGCAGTCAACTAGCGGGAGCTTCCAATGAGCAGTTCTTC.

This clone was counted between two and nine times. As DNA, the CDR3 is TGCGCCAGCAGTGAGTCAGGGGAGGCCAATGAGCAGTTCTTC. Translating gives CASSESGEANEQFF. The J gene is TRBJ2-1, the V gene TRBV10-1, with D possibly being TRBD2 (6 bases). The CDR3 contains 14 residues. V was clipped by 0 bases and J by 6 bases, with 9 bases between them. Germline lookup yields CDR1 WNHNN and CDR2 SYGVQD (reference sequence).

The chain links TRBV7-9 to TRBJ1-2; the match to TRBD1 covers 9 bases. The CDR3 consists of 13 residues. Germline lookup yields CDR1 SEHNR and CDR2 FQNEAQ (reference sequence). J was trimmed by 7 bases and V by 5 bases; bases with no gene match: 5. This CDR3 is CASSPPQGAGYTF. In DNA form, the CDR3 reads TGTGCCAGCAGCCCGCCACAGGGGGCTGGCTACACCTTC.

CDR3 in DNA: TGTGCCAGTAGTGACAGGCTGGGGGGCAATCAGCCCCAGCATTTT. Protein: CASSDRLGGNQPQHF. This rearrangement joins TRBV19 to TRBJ1-5; maybe TRBD1 (6 bases). Trimming left V 5 bases short and J 2 bases short, with 13 bases between. Germline V gene data show CDR1 as LNHDA and CDR2 as SQIVND (reference sequence). The CDR3 sequence is 15 residues long.

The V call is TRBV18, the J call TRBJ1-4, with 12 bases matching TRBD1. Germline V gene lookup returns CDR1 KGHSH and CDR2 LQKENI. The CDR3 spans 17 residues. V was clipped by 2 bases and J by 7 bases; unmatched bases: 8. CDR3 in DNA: TGTGCCAGCTCACCAGGGACAGGGGGCACCAGTGGTGAAAAACTGTTTTTT. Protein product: CASSPGTGGTSGEKLFF.

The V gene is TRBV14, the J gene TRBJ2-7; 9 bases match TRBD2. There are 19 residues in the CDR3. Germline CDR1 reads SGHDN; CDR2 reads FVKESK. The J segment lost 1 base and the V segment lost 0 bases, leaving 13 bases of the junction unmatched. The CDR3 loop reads CASSQEGPLRLAGSYEQYF. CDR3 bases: TGTGCCAGCAGCCAAGAGGGGCCTTTGAGGCTAGCGGGGTCCTACGAGCAGTACTTC.

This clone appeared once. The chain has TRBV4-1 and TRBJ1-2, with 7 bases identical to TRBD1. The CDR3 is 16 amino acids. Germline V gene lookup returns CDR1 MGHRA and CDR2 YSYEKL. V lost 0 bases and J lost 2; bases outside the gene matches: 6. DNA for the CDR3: TGCGCCAGCAGCCAAGACGAGGGGGCGCGAAACTATGGCTACACCTTC. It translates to CASSQDEGARNYGYTF.

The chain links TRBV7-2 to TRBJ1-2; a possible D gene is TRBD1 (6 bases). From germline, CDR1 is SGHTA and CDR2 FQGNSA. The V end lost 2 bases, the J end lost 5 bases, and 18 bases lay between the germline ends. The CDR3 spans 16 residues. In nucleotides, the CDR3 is TGTGCCAGCAGCTTATCAACAGGGTCCTCGTGGTATGGCTACACCTTC. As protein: CASSLSTGSSWYGYTF.

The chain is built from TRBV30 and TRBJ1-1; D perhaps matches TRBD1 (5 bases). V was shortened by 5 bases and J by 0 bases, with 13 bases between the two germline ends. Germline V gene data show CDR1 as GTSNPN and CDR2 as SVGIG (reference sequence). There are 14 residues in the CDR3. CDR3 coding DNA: TGTGCCTGGTGGGAAGGGACTCTGAACACTGAAGCTTTCTTT. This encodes CAWWEGTLNTEAFF.

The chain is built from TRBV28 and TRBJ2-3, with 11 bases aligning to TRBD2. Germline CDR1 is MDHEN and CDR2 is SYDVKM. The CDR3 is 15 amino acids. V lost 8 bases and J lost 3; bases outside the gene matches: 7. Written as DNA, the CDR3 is TGTGCCAGCGGATTAACTAGCGGGAGAACAGATACGCAGTATTTT. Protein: CASGLTSGRTDTQYF.

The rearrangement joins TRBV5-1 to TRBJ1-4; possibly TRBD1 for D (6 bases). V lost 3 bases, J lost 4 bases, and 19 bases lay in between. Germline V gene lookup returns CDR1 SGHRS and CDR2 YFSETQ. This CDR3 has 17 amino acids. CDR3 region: CASSSGLGGQDNEKLFF. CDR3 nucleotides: TGCGCCAGCAGCTCCGGATTGGGGGGGCAGGATAATGAAAAACTGTTTTTT.

The CDR3 region has the DNA TGTGCCTTTATGGGGGCAGGGGCTGAAGCTTTCTTT. This sequence encodes CAFMGAGAEAFF. The chain joins TRBV30 to TRBJ1-1; TRBD1 is a possible D gene (6 bases). Between the trimmed V and J ends, which lost 7 bases and 6 bases, there was a span of 15 bases. Per germline, CDR1 GTSNPN and CDR2 SVGIG (reference sequence). The CDR3 length is 12 residues.

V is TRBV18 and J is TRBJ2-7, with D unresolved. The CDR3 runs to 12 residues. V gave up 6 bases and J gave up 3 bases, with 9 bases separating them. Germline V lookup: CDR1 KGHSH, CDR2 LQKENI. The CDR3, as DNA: TGTGCCAGCTCTCAAGACTTCTACGAGCAGTACTTC. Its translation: CASSQDFYEQYF. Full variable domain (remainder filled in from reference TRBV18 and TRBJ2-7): NAGVMQNPRHLVRRRGQEARLRCSPMKGHSHVYWYRQLPEEGLKFMVYLQKENIIDESGMPKERFSAEFPKEGPSILRIQQVVRGDSAAYFCASSQDFYEQYFGPGTRLTVT.

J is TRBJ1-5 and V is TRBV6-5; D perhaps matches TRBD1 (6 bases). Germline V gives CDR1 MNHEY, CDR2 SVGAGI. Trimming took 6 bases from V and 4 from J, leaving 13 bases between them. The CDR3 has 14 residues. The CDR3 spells CASRPGEDNQPQHF. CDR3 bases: TGTGCCAGCAGGCCAGGGGAAGATAATCAGCCCCAGCATTTT.

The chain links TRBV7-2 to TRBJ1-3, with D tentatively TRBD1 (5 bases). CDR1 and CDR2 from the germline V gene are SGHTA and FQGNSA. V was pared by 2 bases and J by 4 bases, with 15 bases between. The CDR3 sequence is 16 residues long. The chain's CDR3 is CASSLYRGVGGNTIYF. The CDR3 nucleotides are TGTGCCAGCAGCTTATATCGGGGGGTGGGAGGAAACACCATATATTTT.

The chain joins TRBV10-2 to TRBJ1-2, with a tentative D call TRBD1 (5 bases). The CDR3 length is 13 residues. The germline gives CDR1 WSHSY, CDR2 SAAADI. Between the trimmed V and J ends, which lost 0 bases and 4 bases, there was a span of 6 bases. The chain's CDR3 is CASSESDTYGYTF. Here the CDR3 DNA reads TGCGCCAGCAGTGAGTCGGACACCTATGGCTACACCTTC.

The CDR3 region is CASGVGGPTDTQYF. CDR3 DNA sequence: TGTGCCAGCGGGGTGGGGGGGCCCACAGATACGCAGTATTTT. The chain employs TRBV2 and TRBJ2-3, with D maybe TRBD2 (7 bases). The V gene's germline CDR1 is SNHLY and CDR2 FYNNEI. V was cut by 8 bases and J by 2 bases, with 14 bases left in between. The CDR3 length is 14 residues. The entire variable domain, with the rest obtained from reference TRBV2 and TRBJ2-3, is as follows: EPEVTQTPSHQVTQMGQEVILRCVPISNHLYFYWYRQILGQKVEFLVSFYNNEISEKSEIFDDQFSVERPDGSNFTLKIRSTKLEDSAMYFCASGVGGPTDTQYFGPGTRLTVL.

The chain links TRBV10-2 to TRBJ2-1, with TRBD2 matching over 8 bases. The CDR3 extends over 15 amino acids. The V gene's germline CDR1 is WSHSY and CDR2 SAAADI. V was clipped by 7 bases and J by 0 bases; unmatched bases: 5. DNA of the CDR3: TGCGCCAGCAAACTAGCGGCTGACTCCTACAATGAGCAGTTCTTC. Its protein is CASKLAADSYNEQFF.

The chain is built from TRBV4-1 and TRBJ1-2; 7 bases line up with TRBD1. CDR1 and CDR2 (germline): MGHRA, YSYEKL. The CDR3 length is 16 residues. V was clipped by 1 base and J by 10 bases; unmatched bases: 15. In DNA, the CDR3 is TGCGCCAGCAGCCAAGTCTCGACAGGGAAGAATCTCGTCTACACCTTC. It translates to CASSQVSTGKNLVYTF.

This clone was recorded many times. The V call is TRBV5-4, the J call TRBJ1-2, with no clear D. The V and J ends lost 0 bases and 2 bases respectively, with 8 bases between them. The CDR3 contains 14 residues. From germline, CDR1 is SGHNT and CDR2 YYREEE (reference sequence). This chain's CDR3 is CASSLDSSNYGYTF. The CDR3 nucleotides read TGTGCCAGCAGCTTGGACAGCTCCAACTATGGCTACACCTTC.

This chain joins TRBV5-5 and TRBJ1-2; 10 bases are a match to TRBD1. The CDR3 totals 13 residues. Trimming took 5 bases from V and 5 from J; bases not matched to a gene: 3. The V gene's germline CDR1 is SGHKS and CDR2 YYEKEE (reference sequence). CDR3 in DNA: TGTGCCAGCAGGGGGACAGGGGAATATGGCTACACCTTC. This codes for CASRGTGEYGYTF.

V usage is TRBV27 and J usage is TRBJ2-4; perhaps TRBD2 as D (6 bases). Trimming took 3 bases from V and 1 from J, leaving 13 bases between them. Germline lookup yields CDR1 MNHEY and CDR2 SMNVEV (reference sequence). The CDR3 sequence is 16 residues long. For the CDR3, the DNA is TGTGCCAGCAGTTTTGGGGACTCGGTGGCCAAAAACATTCAGTACTTC. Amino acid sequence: CASSFGDSVAKNIQYF.

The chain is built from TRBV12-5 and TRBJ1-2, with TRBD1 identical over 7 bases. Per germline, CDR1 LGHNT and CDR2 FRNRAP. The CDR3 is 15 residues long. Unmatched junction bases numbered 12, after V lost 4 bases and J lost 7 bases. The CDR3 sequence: CASGSNEGAWGGYTF. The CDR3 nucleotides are TGTGCTAGTGGTTCGAACGAGGGGGCTTGGGGTGGCTACACCTTC. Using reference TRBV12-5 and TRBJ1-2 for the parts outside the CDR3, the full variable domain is DARVTQTPRHKVTEMGQEVTMRCQPILGHNTVFWYRQTMMQGLELLAYFRNRAPLDDSGMPKDRFSAEMPDATLATLKIQPSEPRDSAVYFCASGSNEGAWGGYTFGSGTRLTVV.

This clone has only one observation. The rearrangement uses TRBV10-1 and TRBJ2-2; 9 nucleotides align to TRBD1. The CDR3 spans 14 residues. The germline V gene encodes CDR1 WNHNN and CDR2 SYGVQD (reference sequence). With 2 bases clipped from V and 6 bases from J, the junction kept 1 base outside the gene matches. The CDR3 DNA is TGCGCCAGCAGTGAGAACAGGGGGCCCGGGGAGCTGTTTTTT. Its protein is CASSENRGPGELFF.

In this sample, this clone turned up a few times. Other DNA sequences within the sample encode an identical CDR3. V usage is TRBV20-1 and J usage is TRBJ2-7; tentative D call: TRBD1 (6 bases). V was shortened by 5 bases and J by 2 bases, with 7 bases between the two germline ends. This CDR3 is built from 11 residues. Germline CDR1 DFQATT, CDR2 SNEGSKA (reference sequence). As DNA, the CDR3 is TGCAGTGCTGCAGGGGCCTACGAGCAGTACTTC. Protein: CSAAGAYEQYF.

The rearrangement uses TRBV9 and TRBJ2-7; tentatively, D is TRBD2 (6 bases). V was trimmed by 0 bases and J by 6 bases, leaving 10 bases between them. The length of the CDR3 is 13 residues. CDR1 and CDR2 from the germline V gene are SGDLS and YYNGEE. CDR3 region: CASSVAGVSEQYF. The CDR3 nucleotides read TGTGCCAGCAGCGTAGCGGGGGTAAGCGAGCAGTACTTC. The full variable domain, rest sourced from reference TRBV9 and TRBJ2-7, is DSGVTQTPKHLITATGQRVTLRCSPRSGDLSVYWYQQSLDQGLQFLIQYYNGEERAKGNILERFSAQQFPDLHSELNLSSLELGDSALYFCASSVAGVSEQYFGPGTRLTVT.

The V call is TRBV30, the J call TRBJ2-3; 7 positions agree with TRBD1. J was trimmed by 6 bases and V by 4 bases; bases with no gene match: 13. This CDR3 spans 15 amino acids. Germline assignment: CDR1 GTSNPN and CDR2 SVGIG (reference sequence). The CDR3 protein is CAWTLSRQGGDTQYF. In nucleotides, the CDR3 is TGTGCCTGGACCCTTTCACGACAGGGTGGGGATACGCAGTATTTT. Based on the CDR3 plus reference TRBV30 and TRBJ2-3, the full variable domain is SQTIHQWPATLVQPVGSPLSLECTVEGTSNPNLYWYRQAAGRGLQLLFYSVGIGQISSEVPQNLSASRPQDRQFILSSKKLLLSDSGFYLCAWTLSRQGGDTQYFGPGTRLTVL.

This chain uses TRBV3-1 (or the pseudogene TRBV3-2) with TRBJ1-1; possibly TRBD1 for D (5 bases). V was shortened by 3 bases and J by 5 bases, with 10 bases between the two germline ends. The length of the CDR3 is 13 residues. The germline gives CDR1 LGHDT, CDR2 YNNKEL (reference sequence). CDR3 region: CASSQKGRTEAFF. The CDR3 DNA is TGTGCCAGCAGCCAGAAGGGGAGGACTGAAGCTTTCTTT.

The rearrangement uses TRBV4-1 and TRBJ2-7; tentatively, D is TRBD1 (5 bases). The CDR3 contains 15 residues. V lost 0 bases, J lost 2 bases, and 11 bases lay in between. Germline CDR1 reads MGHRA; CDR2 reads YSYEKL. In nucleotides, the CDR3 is TGCGCCAGCAGCCAAGATCGAGGACAAACCTACGAGCAGTACTTC. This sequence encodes CASSQDRGQTYEQYF.

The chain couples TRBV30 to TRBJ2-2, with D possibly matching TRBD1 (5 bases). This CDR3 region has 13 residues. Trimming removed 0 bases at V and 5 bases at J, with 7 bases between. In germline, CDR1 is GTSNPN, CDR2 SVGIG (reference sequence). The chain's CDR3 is CAWSVQGTGELFF. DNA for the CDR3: TGTGCCTGGAGTGTGCAGGGAACCGGGGAGCTGTTTTTT. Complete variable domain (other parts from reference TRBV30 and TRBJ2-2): SQTIHQWPATLVQPVGSPLSLECTVEGTSNPNLYWYRQAAGRGLQLLFYSVGIGQISSEVPQNLSASRPQDRQFILSSKKLLLSDSGFYLCAWSVQGTGELFFGEGSRLTVL.

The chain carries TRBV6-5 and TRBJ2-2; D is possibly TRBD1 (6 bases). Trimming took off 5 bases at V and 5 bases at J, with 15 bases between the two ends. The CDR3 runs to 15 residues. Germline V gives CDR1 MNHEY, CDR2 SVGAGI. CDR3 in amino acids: CASSPQGSRTGELFF. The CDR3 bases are TGTGCCAGCAGTCCACAGGGATCTCGTACCGGGGAGCTGTTTTTT.